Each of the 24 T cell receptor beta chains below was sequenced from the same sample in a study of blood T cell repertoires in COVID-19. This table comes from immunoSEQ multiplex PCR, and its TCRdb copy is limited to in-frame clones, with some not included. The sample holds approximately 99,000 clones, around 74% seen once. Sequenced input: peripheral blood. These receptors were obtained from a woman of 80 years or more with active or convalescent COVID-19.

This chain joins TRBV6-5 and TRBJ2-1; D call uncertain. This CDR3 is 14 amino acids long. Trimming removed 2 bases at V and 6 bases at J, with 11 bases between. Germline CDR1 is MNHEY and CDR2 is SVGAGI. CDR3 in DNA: TGTGCCAGCAGTTACAGTTCCGTCGGCAATGAGCAGTTCTTC. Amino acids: CASSYSSVGNEQFF.

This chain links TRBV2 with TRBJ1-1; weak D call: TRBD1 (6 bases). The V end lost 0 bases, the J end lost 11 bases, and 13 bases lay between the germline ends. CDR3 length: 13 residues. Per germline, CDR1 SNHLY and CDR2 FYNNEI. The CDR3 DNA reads TGTGCCAGCAGTGAAGCCCCGCAGGGGAGTGCTTTCTTT. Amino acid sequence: CASSEAPQGSAFF.

The CDR3 protein is CSVEANGRAEREQFF. CDR3 bases: TGCAGCGTTGAAGCGAACGGGAGGGCCGAGCGTGAGCAGTTCTTC. The V call is TRBV29-1, the J call TRBJ2-1; TRBD2 matches at 8 bases. V gave up 1 base and J gave up 9 bases; unmatched junction bases: 11. CDR1 and CDR2 from the germline V gene are SQVTM and ANQGSEA. This CDR3 comprises 15 residues.

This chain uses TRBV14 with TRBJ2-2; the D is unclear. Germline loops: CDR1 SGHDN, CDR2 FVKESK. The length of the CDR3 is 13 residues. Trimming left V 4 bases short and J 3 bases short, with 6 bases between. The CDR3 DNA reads TGTGCCAGCAGCCCGCGTTACACCGGGGAGCTGTTTTTT. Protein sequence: CASSPRYTGELFF.

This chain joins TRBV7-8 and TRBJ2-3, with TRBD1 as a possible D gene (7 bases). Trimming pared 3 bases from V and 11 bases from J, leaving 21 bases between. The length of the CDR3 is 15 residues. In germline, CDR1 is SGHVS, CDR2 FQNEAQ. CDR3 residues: CASSFSGGGTGRQYF. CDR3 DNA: TGTGCCAGCAGCTTCTCCGGAGGGGGCACGGGAAGGCAGTATTTT.

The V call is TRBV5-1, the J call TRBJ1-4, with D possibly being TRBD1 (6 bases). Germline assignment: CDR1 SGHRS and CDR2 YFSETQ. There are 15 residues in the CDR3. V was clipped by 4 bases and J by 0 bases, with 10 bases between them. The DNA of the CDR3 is TGCGCCAGCAGCCTTACAGGGACAACTAATGAAAAACTGTTTTTT. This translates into CASSLTGTTNEKLFF.

CDR3 coding DNA: TGTGCCAGCAGTCCCCACGACAGGGTCGGTTCAGCTTTCTTT. This encodes CASSPHDRVGSAFF. V and J are TRBV28 and TRBJ1-1; 7 bases are shared with TRBD1. V lost 5 bases and J lost 10; bases outside the gene matches: 13. The CDR3 spans 14 residues. The germline V gene encodes CDR1 MDHEN and CDR2 SYDVKM.

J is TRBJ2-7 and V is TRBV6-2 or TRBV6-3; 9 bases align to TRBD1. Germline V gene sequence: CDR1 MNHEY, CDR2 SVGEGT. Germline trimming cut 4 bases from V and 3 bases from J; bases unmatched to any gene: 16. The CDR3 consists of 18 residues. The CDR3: CASSSIGGQGSSLYEQYF. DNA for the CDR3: TGTGCCAGCAGTTCTATCGGAGGACAGGGGAGCTCCCTCTACGAGCAGTACTTC.

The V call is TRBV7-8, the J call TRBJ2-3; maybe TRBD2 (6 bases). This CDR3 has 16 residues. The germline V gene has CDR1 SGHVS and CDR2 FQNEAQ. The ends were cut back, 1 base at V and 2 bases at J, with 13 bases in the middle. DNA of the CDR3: TGTGCCAGCAGCTTAGAGGCGGGGCGGGACACAGATACGCAGTATTTT. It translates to CASSLEAGRDTDTQYF.

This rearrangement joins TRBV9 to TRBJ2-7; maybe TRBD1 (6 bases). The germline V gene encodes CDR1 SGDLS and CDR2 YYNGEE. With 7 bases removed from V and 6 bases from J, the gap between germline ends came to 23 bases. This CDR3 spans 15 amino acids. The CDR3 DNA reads TGTGCCAGCGGACAGCCCGGAGTAAAAGGGGGCGAGCAGTACTTC. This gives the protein CASGQPGVKGGEQYF.

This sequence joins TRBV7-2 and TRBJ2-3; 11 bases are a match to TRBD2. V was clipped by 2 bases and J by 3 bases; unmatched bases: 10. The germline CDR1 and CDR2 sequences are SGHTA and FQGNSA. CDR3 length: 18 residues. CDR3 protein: CASSLPKIAGGLTDTQYF. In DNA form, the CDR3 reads TGTGCCAGCAGCTTACCGAAAATAGCGGGAGGGTTAACAGATACGCAGTATTTT.

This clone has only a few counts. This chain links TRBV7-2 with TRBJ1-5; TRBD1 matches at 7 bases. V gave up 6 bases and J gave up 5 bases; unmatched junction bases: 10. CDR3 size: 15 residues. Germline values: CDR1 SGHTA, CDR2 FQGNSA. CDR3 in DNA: TGTGCCAGCAGTAGAACAGGGGTGGCTGATCAGCCCCAGCATTTT. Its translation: CASSRTGVADQPQHF.

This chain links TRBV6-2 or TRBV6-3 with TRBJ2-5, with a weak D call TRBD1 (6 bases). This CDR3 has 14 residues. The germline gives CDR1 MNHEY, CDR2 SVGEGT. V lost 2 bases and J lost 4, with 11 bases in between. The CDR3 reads CASSYVQGRETQYF. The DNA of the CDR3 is TGTGCCAGCAGTTACGTACAGGGTCGAGAGACCCAGTACTTC.

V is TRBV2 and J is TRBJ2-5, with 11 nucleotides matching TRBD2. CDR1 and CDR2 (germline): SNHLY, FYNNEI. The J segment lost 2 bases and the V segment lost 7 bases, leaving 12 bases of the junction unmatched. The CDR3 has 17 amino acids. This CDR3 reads CASKRLAGRSWQETQYF. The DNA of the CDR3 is TGTGCCAGCAAACGACTAGCGGGAAGGAGCTGGCAAGAGACCCAGTACTTC.

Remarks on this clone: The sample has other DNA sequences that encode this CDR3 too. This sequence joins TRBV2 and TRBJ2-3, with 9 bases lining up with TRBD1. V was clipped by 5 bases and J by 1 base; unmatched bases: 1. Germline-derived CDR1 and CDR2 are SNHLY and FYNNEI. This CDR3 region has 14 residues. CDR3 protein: CASSRDRGTDTQYF. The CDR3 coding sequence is TGTGCCAGCAGTCGGGACAGGGGCACAGATACGCAGTATTTT.

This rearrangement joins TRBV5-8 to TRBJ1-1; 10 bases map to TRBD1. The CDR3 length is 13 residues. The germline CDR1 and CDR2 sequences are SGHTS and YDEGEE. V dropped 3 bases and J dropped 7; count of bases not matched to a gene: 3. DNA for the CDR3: TGTGCCAGCAGCTGGGACAGGGGATTTGAAGCTTTCTTT. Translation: CASSWDRGFEAFF.

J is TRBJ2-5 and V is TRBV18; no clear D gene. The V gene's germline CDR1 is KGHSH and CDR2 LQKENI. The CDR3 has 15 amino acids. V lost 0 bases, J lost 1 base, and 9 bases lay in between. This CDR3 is CASSPPSRPQETQYF. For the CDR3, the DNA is TGTGCCAGCTCACCACCGTCCCGTCCCCAAGAGACCCAGTACTTC.

For the CDR3, the DNA is TGTGCCAGCAGCTTAAGCCCACAGACTAGCGGCTACGAGCAGTACTTC. It is translated as CASSLSPQTSGYEQYF. This chain links TRBV7-3 with TRBJ2-7; TRBD2 matches at 9 bases. V lost 1 base and J lost 3; bases outside the gene matches: 7. The germline V gene encodes CDR1 SGHTA and CDR2 FQGTGA. The CDR3 contains 16 residues.

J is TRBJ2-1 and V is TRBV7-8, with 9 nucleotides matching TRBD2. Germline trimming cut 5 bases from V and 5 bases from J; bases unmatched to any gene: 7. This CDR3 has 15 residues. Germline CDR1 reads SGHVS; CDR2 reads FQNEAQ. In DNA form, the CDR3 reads TGTGCCAGCAGCCGAAGCGGGAGGCCTAACAATGAGCAGTTCTTC. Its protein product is CASSRSGRPNNEQFF.

CDR3 region: CASHGRAQPQHF. DNA of the CDR3: TGTGCCAGCCACGGGAGGGCTCAGCCCCAGCATTTT. This rearrangement joins TRBV28 to TRBJ1-5; no reliable D call. The V and J ends lost 8 bases and 6 bases respectively, with 11 bases between them. CDR1 is MDHEN, CDR2 SYDVKM, per germline. This CDR3 is 12 amino acids long.

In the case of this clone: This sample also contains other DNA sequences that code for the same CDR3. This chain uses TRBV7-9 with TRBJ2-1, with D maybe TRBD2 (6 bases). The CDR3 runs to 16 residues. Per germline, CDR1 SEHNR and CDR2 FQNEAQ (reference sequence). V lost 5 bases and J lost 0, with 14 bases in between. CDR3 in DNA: TGTGCCAGCAGCCCCGGACTGGGACTCTCCTACAATGAGCAGTTCTTC. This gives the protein CASSPGLGLSYNEQFF.

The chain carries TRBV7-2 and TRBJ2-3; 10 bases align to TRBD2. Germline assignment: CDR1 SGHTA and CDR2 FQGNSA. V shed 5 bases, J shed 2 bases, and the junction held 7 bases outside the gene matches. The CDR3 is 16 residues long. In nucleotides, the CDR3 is TGTGCCAGCAGCCGCTCTAGCGGGAGTATCACAGATACGCAGTATTTT. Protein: CASSRSSGSITDTQYF.

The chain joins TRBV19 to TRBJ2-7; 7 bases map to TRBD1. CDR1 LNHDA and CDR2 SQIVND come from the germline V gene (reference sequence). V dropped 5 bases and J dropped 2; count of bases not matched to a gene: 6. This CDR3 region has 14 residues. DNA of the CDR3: TGTGCCAGTAGTTTTAACAGGGGCGCCTACGAGCAGTACTTC. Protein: CASSFNRGAYEQYF. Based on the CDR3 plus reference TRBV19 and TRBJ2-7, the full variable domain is DGGITQSPKYLFRKEGQNVTLSCEQNLNHDAMYWYRQDPGQGLRLIYYSQIVNDFQKGDIAEGYSVSREKKESFPLTVTSAQKNPTAFYLCASSFNRGAYEQYFGPGTRLTVT.

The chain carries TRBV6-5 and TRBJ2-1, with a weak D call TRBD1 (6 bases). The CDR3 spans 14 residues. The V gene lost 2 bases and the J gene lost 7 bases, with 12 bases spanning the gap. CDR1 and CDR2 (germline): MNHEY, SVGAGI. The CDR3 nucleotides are TGTGCCAGCAGTTACGCCCCAAGGGGGAATGAGCAGTTCTTC. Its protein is CASSYAPRGNEQFF.